The 11 T cell receptor beta chains below come from one sample, sequenced in a study of cytomegalovirus exposure and HLA in healthy donors (TCRdb year 2017). Library method: the immunoSEQ multiplex PCR assay. A mixture of 60 forward primers for TCR Vbeta segments and 13 reverse primers for TCR Jbeta segments was used in the multiplex PCR. In TCRdb, the immuneACCESS table is reduced to in-frame sequences with V and J assigned. These tables do not hold every clone; where another copy was compared, an unresolved V gene accounts for under half, and the others remain unexplained. The sample profile shows 150,000 to 200,000 clones; 82% of them were found once. The top ten hold roughly 0.098% of the sample. Specimen: PBMCs. Receptor source: a boy younger than 10 in good health and CMV-seronegative.

The chain has TRBV27 and TRBJ2-1; TRBD1 is a possible D gene (6 bases). Trimming stripped 5 bases from V and 7 bases from J, with 15 bases between. CDR3 size: 14 residues. The germline CDR1 and CDR2 sequences are MNHEY and SMNVEV (reference sequence). CDR3 sequence: CASSPDVTGNEQFF. Written as DNA, the CDR3 is TGTGCCAGCAGTCCCGACGTAACAGGGAATGAGCAGTTCTTC.

This chain links TRBV10-3 with TRBJ2-5; 11 nucleotides agree with TRBD1. Near its end, the DNA agrees better with TRBJ2-7, so the J call may be wrong. The V gene's germline CDR1 is ENHRY and CDR2 SYGVKD. The CDR3 covers 14 residues. The CDR3 protein is CAISAGQGAYEQYF. CDR3 nucleotide sequence: TGTGCCATCAGCGCGGGACAGGGGGCCTACGAGCAGTACTTC.

The chain employs TRBV10-3 and TRBJ2-7; 7 nucleotides agree with TRBD1. Germline V gives CDR1 ENHRY, CDR2 SYGVKD. This CDR3 is 15 amino acids long. After removal of 2 bases from V and 0 bases from J, the junction contained 4 bases not matched to a gene. DNA for the CDR3: TGTGCCATCAGTGAGCGAAGGGACAGCTCCTACGAGCAGTACTTC. Encoded protein: CAISERRDSSYEQYF.

This rearrangement joins TRBV7-2 to TRBJ2-4, with D possibly being TRBD2 (5 bases). This CDR3 spans 13 amino acids. Germline V gives CDR1 SGHTA, CDR2 FQGNSA. V gave up 5 bases and J gave up 8 bases, with 13 bases separating them. The CDR3 DNA is TGTGCCAGCAGCCGTCGGGGTCCGGACATTCAGTACTTC. Its translation is CASSRRGPDIQYF. Drawing the rest from reference TRBV7-2 and TRBJ2-4, the complete variable domain is GAGVSQSPSNKVTEKGKDVELRCDPISGHTALYWYRQSLGQGLEFLIYFQGNSAPDKSGLPSDRFSAERTGGSVSTLTIQRTQQEDSAVYLCASSRRGPDIQYFGAGTRLSVL.

The chain combines TRBV7-3 with TRBJ2-3, with D maybe TRBD1 (6 bases). This CDR3 is built from 16 residues. V lost 2 bases, J lost 0 bases, and 12 bases lay in between. Germline V lookup: CDR1 SGHTA, CDR2 FQGTGA. The CDR3 nucleotides are TGTGCCAGCAGCTTACTAGGGACACCTAGCACAGATACGCAGTATTTT. Translated, it gives CASSLLGTPSTDTQYF.

This clone has more than one count but fewer than ten. This chain uses TRBV6-5 with TRBJ1-5, with 9 bases matching TRBD1. The CDR3 has 14 residues. Germline assignment: CDR1 MNHEY and CDR2 SVGAGI. The trim removed 5 bases at V and 6 bases at J, leaving 5 bases unmatched. As DNA, the CDR3 is TGTGCCAGCAGTACCGGACAGGGGCTTCAGCCCCAGCATTTT. Translating gives CASSTGQGLQPQHF.

The rearrangement uses TRBV7-3 and TRBJ2-2; D is unresolved. Trimming took off 8 bases at V and 1 base at J, with 11 bases between the two ends. Germline-derived CDR1 and CDR2 are SGHTA and FQGTGA. The CDR3 spans 14 residues. The CDR3 protein is CASRGSGNTGELFF. The DNA for the CDR3 is TGTGCCAGCCGCGGCTCCGGGAACACCGGGGAGCTGTTTTTT.

Regarding this clone: Additional DNA sequences in this sample encode the identical CDR3. The V call is TRBV2, the J call TRBJ1-4; 11 bases are a match to TRBD1. The ends lost 6 bases at V and 8 bases at J; junction bases unmatched: 5. The CDR3 sequence is 14 residues long. In germline, CDR1 is SNHLY, CDR2 FYNNEI. CDR3 in DNA: TGTGCCAGCAGCCGGGACAGGGGGAACGAAAAACTGTTTTTT. Translation: CASSRDRGNEKLFF.

J is TRBJ2-1 and V is TRBV15; D possibly corresponds to TRBD1 (5 bases). This CDR3 region has 17 residues. Trimming removed 0 bases at V and 7 bases at J, with 19 bases between. Germline V CDR1 and CDR2: LNHNV, YYDKDF (reference sequence). The CDR3 here is CATSRDGASGPTNEQFF. The CDR3 region has the DNA TGTGCCACCAGCAGAGATGGAGCGTCAGGGCCTACGAATGAGCAGTTCTTC.

This clone was seen a few times. This chain joins TRBV7-9 and TRBJ2-7; TRBD1 is a possible D gene (6 bases). Germline V CDR1 and CDR2: SEHNR, FQNEAQ (reference sequence). Trimming stripped 5 bases from V and 3 bases from J, with 11 bases between. The CDR3 covers 13 residues. Here the CDR3 DNA reads TGTGCCAGCAGCATCACAGGGATCTACGAGCAGTACTTC. Amino acid sequence: CASSITGIYEQYF.

The CDR3 region is CASSPRGGSGANVLTF. DNA for the CDR3: TGCGCCAGCAGCCCCAGGGGCGGGTCTGGGGCCAACGTCCTGACTTTC. V gene TRBV4-1 combines with J gene TRBJ2-6, with TRBD1 as a possible D gene (6 bases). This CDR3 is 16 amino acids long. In germline, CDR1 is MGHRA, CDR2 YSYEKL. Trimming removed 4 bases from V and 1 base from J, with 11 bases in between.